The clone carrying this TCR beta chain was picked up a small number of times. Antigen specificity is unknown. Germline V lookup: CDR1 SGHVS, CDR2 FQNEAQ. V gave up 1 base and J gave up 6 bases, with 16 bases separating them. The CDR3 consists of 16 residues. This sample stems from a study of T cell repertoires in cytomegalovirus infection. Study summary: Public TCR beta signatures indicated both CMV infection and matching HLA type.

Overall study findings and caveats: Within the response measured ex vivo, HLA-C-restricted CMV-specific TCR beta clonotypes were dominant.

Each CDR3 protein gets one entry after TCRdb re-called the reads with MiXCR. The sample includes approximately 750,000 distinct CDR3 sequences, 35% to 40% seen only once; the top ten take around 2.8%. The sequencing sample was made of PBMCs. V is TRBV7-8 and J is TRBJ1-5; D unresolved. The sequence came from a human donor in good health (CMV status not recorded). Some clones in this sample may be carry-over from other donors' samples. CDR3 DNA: TGTGCCAGCAGCTTAGGGTTGCAGGTCAGTGGTCAGCCCCAGCATTTT. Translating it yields CASSLGLQVSGQPQHF.